The clone carrying this T cell receptor (beta chain) was seen a handful of times. This sample was included in a study of identical twins. Trimming cost V 5 bases and J 1 base, with 21 bases left between them. Germline assignment: CDR1 SGHAT and CDR2 FQNNGV. The CDR3 runs to 18 residues. TCRdb redid the calling of the 5' RACE reads with MiXCR, one entry per CDR3 protein. Seen here are around 690,000 distinct CDR3 sequences, 21% observed once, and the top ten hold roughly 4.3%. This same sample was also part of a study on T cells expressing NK-cell markers. That work states: Several experiments employed an anti-gamma-delta TCR antibody to confine sorting to alpha-beta TCR T cells.

Material: PBMCs. This TCR was recovered from a woman younger than 30 in good health. The chain carries TRBV11-2 and TRBJ2-1, with D possibly matching TRBD2 (6 bases). CDR3 sequence: CASSRIPWGAGSYNEQFF. As DNA, the CDR3 is TGTGCCAGCAGCCGGATCCCCTGGGGCGCGGGATCCTACAATGAGCAGTTCTTC.